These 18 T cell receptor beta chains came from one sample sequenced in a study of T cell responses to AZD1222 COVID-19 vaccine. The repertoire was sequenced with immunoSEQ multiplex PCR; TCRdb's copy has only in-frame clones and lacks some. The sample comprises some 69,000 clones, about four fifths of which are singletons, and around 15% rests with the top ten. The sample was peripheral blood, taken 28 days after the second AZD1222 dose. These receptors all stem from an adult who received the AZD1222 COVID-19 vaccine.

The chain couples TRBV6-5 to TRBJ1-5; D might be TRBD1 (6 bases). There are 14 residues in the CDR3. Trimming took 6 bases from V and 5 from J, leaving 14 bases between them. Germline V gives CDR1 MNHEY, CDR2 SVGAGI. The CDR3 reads CASRHKDSHQPQHF. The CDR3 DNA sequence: TGTGCCAGCAGGCATAAGGACAGTCATCAGCCCCAGCATTTT.

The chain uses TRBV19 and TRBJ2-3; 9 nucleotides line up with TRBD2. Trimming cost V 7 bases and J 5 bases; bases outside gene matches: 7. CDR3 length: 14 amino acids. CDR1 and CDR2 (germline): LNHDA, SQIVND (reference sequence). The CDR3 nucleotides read TGTGCCAGTAAAGGCGGGGGGGCCGAAGATACGCAGTATTTT. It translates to CASKGGGAEDTQYF.

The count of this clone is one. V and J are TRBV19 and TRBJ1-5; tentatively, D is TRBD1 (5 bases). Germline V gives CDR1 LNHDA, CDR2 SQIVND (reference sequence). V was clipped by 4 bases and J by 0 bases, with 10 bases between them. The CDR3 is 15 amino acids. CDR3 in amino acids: CASSTGTHSNQPQHF. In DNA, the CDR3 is TGTGCCAGTAGTACCGGGACGCATAGCAATCAGCCCCAGCATTTT.

The DNA of the CDR3 is TGTGCCAGCAGCTTTCCAAGGGACTCTAGCGGAGGTCTCGTGGATGAGCAGTTCTTC. Residues: CASSFPRDSSGGLVDEQFF. V gene TRBV7-6 combines with J gene TRBJ2-1, with 7 positions matching TRBD2. The germline gives CDR1 SGHVS, CDR2 FNYEAQ. The CDR3 extends over 19 amino acids. V was clipped by 3 bases and J by 8 bases; unmatched bases: 22.

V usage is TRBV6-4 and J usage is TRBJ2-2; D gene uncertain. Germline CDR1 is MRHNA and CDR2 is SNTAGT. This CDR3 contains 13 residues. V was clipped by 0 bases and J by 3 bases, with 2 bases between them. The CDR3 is CASSDSDTGELFF. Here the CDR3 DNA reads TGTGCCAGCAGTGACTCGGACACCGGGGAGCTGTTTTTT.

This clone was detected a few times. The CDR3 DNA reads as TGTGCCAGCAGTGCCTCCCCCGGGACAGGGGAGCTGTTTTTT. Its protein product is CASSASPGTGELFF. The chain joins TRBV6-4 to TRBJ2-2; D might be TRBD1 (6 bases). The CDR3 is made up of 14 amino acids. The germline V gene has CDR1 MRHNA and CDR2 SNTAGT. Trimming removed 4 bases from V and 8 bases from J, with 14 bases in between.

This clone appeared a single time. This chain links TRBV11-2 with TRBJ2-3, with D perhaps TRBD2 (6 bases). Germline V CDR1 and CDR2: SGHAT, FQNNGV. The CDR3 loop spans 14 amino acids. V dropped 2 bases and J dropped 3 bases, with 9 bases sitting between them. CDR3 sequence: CASSLRRGTDTQYF. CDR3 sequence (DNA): TGTGCCAGCAGCTTAAGACGGGGGACAGATACGCAGTATTTT.

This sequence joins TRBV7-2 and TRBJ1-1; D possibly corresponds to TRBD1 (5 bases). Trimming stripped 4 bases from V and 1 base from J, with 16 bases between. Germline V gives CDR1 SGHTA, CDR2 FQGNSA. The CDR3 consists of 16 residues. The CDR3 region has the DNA TGTGCCAGCAGCTCACGTACGACGGGGGAGAACACTGAAGCTTTCTTT. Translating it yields CASSSRTTGENTEAFF. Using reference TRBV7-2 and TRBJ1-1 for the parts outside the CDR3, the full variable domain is GAGVSQSPSNKVTEKGKDVELRCDPISGHTALYWYRQSLGQGLEFLIYFQGNSAPDKSGLPSDRFSAERTGGSVSTLTIQRTQQEDSAVYLCASSSRTTGENTEAFFGQGTRLTVV.

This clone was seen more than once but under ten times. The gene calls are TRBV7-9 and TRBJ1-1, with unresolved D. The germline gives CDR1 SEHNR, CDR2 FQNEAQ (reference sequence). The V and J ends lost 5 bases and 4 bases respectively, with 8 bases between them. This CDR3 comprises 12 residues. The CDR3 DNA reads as TGTGCCAGCAGCCTCGGTCGCACTGAAGCTTTCTTT. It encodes CASSLGRTEAFF.

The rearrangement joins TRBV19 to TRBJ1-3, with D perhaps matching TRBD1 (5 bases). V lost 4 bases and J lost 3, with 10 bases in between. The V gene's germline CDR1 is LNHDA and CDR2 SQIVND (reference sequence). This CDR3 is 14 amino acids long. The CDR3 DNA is TGTGCCAGTAGTAACCGGGGCTTTGGAAACACCATATATTTT. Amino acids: CASSNRGFGNTIYF.

The CDR3 loop reads CASSLGRTTVGPQETQYF. The CDR3 DNA follows: TGTGCCAGCAGCCTGGGCAGGACCACCGTTGGGCCACAAGAGACCCAGTACTTC. V usage is TRBV3-1 (or the pseudogene TRBV3-2) and J usage is TRBJ2-5; D unresolved. There are 18 residues in the CDR3. V lost 4 bases to trimming and J lost 2 bases, with 23 bases between them. The germline V gene encodes CDR1 LGHDT and CDR2 YNNKEL (reference sequence).

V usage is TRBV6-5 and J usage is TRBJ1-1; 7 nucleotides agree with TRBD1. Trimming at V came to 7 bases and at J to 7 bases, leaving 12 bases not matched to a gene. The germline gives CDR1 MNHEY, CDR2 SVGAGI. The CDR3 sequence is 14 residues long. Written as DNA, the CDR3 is TGTGCCAGCAAGTTGACAGGGCGAATGGTTGAAGCTTTCTTT. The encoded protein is CASKLTGRMVEAFF.

The CDR3 region is CASSQAPGLETQYF. In nucleotides, the CDR3 is TGCGCCAGCAGCCAAGCGCCGGGGTTGGAGACCCAGTACTTC. The chain employs TRBV4-1 and TRBJ2-5; tentative D call: TRBD2 (5 bases). This CDR3 has 14 residues. CDR1 and CDR2 (germline): MGHRA, YSYEKL. The V and J ends lost 1 base and 5 bases respectively, with 11 bases between them.

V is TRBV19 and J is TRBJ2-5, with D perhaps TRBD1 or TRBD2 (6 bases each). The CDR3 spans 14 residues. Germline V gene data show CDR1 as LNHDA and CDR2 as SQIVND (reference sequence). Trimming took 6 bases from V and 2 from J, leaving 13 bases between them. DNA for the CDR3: TGTGCCAGTAGCCCGGGGGCAGGGCAAGAGACCCAGTACTTC. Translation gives CASSPGAGQETQYF.

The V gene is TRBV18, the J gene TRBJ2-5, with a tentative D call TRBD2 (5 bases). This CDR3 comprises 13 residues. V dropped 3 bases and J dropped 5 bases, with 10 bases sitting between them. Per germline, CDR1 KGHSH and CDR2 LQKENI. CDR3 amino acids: CASSPGSGETQYF. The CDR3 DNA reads TGTGCCAGCTCACCGGGCTCGGGGGAGACCCAGTACTTC.

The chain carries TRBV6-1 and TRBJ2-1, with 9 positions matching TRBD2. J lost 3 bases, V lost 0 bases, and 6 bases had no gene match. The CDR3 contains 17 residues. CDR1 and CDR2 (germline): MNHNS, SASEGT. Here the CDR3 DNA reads TGTGCCAGCAGTGAAGCGAGGAGCGGGGGGATCTACAATGAGCAGTTCTTC. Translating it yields CASSEARSGGIYNEQFF.

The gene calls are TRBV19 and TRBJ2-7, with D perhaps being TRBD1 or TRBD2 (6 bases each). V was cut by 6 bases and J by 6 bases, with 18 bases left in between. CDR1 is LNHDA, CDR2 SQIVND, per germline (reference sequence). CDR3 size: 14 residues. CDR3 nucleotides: TGTGCCAGTAGGGTGAGGGGGATCGGGGGCGAGCAGTACTTC. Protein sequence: CASRVRGIGGEQYF.

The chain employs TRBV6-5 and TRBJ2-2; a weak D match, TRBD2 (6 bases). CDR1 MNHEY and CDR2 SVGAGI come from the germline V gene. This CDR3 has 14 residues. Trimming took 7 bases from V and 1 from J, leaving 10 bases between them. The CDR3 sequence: CASIRGLNTGELFF. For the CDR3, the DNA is TGTGCCAGCATAAGGGGACTGAACACCGGGGAGCTGTTTTTT.